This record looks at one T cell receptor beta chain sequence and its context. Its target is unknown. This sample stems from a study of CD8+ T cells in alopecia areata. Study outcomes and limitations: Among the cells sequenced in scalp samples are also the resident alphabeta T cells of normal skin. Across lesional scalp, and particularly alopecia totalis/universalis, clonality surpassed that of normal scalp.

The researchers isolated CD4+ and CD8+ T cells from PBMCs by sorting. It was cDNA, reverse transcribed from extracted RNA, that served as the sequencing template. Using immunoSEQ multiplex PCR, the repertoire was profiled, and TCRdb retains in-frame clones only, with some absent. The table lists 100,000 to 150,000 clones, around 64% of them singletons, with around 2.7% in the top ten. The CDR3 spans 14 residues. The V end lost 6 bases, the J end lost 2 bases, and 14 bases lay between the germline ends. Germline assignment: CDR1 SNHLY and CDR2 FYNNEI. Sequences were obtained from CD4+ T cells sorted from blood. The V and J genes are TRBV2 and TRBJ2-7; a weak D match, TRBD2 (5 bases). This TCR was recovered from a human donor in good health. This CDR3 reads CASRDSLGPYEQYF. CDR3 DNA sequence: TGTGCCAGCAGGGACTCACTCGGACCCTACGAGCAGTACTTC.